This TCR beta chain came from a study of OX40 agonist ivuxolimab in advanced cancers. Study overall: All patients had ivuxolimab intravenously every 2 weeks at 0.01 to 10 mg/kg. With a range of roughly 23 to 85, age averaged 60 years, and around 80% were male.

Germline lookup yields CDR1 SGHDT and CDR2 YYEEEE. Trimming left V 0 bases short and J 1 base short, with 10 bases between. The CDR3 has 15 amino acids. The study's findings and limits: Which antigen the expanded peripheral T cells recognized is unknown.

With regard to this clone: Its antigen is as yet unknown.

TCRdb's table, derived via immunoSEQ multiplex PCR, lists solely in-frame clones and lacks some. The table shows approximately 33,000 clones, with around nine tenths occurring only once. The specimen was CD4+ or CD8+ T cells sorted from blood, collected in a trial of the OX40 agonist ivuxolimab. The V gene is TRBV5-6, the J gene TRBJ2-5, with D uncertain. The clonotype originates from an adult with an advanced solid tumor such as melanoma, head and neck, liver or kidney cancer. The CDR3 protein is CASSLVTNSQETQYF. DNA for the CDR3: TGTGCCAGCAGCTTGGTCACAAATAGCCAAGAGACCCAGTACTTC.